The 9 T cell receptor beta chains in this list originate from one sample, sequenced in a study of blood T cell repertoires in COVID-19. The assay was immunoSEQ multiplex PCR, and TCRdb's table has in-frame clones only and misses some. The sample holds 37,000 or so clones; roughly 84% are singletons and the top ten take approximately 12%. The material sequenced was peripheral blood. These receptors were obtained from a man aged 60 to 69 with active COVID-19.

The chain links TRBV7-3 to TRBJ2-3; TRBD2 might be the D (5 bases). V was cut by 4 bases and J by 4 bases, with 18 bases left in between. This CDR3 region has 16 residues. Germline V gives CDR1 SGHTA, CDR2 FQGTGA. CDR3 in DNA: TGTGCCAGCAGCTCCTTCCGAGGGAGTCTCCCAGATACGCAGTATTTT. The encoded protein is CASSSFRGSLPDTQYF.

Only one count was recorded for this clone. The chain has TRBV5-6 and TRBJ2-5; 8 nucleotides match TRBD1. The CDR3 spans 14 residues. Germline CDR1 reads SGHDT; CDR2 reads YYEEEE. V shed 2 bases and J 2 bases; nucleotides not matched to a gene: 2. The CDR3 region has the DNA TGTGCCAGCAGCTTCGACAGGGGACAAGAGACCCAGTACTTC. This encodes CASSFDRGQETQYF.

The chain carries TRBV9 and TRBJ2-1, with 8 bases fitting TRBD1. V was clipped by 0 bases and J by 7 bases; unmatched bases: 9. The CDR3 runs 16 residues. Germline-derived CDR1 and CDR2 are SGDLS and YYNGEE. The CDR3 region has the DNA TGTGCCAGCAGCGTAGGGGGTCAGGGGGCTTTTAATGAGCAGTTCTTC. Translation: CASSVGGQGAFNEQFF.

The V gene is TRBV10-3, the J gene TRBJ2-7, with TRBD2 matching over 9 bases. Germline V CDR1 and CDR2: ENHRY, SYGVKD. The CDR3 is 13 amino acids. With V trimmed by 3 bases and J by 6 bases, 3 bases remained unmatched. CDR3 nucleotide sequence: TGTGCCATCAGTGAACTACTAGCGGGCGAGCAGTACTTC. It yields the protein CAISELLAGEQYF.

The chain is built from TRBV6-1 and TRBJ2-3, with D possibly matching TRBD1 (6 bases). This CDR3 is built from 15 residues. CDR1 MNHNS and CDR2 SASEGT come from the germline V gene. V was shortened by 1 base and J by 1 base, with 9 bases between the two germline ends. The CDR3 DNA reads as TGTGCCAGCAGTGAAGGGGCAGGGGGCACAGATACGCAGTATTTT. Protein sequence: CASSEGAGGTDTQYF.

V is TRBV6-1 and J is TRBJ1-5, with TRBD1 matching 7 bases. Germline values: CDR1 MNHNS, CDR2 SASEGT. V trimming: 2 bases; J trimming: 2 bases; junction bases outside the gene matches: 6. This CDR3 region has 16 residues. The CDR3 DNA reads as TGTGCCAGCAGTGAATACCCCGGACAGGGCAATCAGCCCCAGCATTTT. The encoded protein is CASSEYPGQGNQPQHF.

The rearrangement joins TRBV19 to TRBJ2-7; tentative D call: TRBD1 (5 bases). The germline V and J ends were trimmed by 1 base and 4 bases, with 8 bases remaining between them. There are 13 residues in the CDR3. Germline values: CDR1 LNHDA, CDR2 SQIVND (reference sequence). The CDR3 region is CASSIGTSYEQYF. In DNA form, the CDR3 reads TGTGCCAGTAGTATAGGGACAAGTTACGAGCAGTACTTC.

The table lists this clone with a count of one. The genes are TRBV7-2 and TRBJ1-5; perhaps TRBD1 as D (5 bases). The CDR3 has 15 residues. V shed 5 bases and J shed 4 bases, with 15 bases lying between them. Germline CDR1 reads SGHTA; CDR2 reads FQGNSA. The CDR3 DNA reads TGTGCCAGCAGCGGAGCGGGACTGCTGAATCAGCCCCAGCATTTT. It yields the protein CASSGAGLLNQPQHF.

The chain has TRBV5-1 and TRBJ2-7, with TRBD2 matching 7 bases. Per the germline V gene, CDR1 is SGHRS and CDR2 is YFSETQ. This CDR3 has 14 residues. The trim removed 0 bases at V and 7 bases at J, leaving 7 bases unmatched. CDR3 sequence reads: CASSLVSGEGEQYF. Here the CDR3 DNA reads TGCGCCAGCAGCTTGGTTTCCGGGGAGGGAGAGCAGTACTTC.